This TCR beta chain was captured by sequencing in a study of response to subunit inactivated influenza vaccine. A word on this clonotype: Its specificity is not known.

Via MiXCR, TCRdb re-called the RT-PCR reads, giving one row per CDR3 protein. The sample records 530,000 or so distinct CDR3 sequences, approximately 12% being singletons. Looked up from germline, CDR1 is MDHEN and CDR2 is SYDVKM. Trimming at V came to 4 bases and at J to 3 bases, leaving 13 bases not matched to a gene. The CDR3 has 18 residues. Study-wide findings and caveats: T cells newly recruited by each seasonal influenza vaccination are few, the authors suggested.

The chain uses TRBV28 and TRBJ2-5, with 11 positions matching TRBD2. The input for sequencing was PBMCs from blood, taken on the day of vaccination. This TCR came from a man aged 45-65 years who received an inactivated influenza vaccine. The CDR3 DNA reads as TGTGCCAGCAGTTCATTGACTAGCGGGAACAACCACAAAGAGACCCAGTACTTC. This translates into CASSSLTSGNNHKETQYF. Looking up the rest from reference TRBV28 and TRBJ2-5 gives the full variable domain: DVKVTQSSRYLVKRTGEKVFLECVQDMDHENMFWYRQDPGLGLRLIYFSYDVKMKEKGDIPEGYSVSREKKERFSLILESASTNQTSMYLCASSSLTSGNNHKETQYFGPGTRLLVL.